Each of the 17 T cell receptor beta chains below was sequenced from the same sample in a study of blood T cell repertoires in COVID-19. Clones were read by immunoSEQ multiplex PCR, and TCRdb kept only the in-frame ones, dropping some. Of more than 250,000 clones listed, 86% are singletons. Input material: peripheral blood. The receptors here all came from a woman in her forties or fifties with acute or convalescent COVID-19.

J is TRBJ1-6 and V is TRBV14, with TRBD1 identical over 7 bases. Germline V gene data show CDR1 as SGHDN and CDR2 as FVKESK. The CDR3 contains 17 residues. Germline trimming cut 3 bases from V and 0 bases from J; bases unmatched to any gene: 5. The CDR3 region is CASSQTTGVSYNSPLHF. CDR3 coding DNA: TGTGCCAGCAGCCAGACCACAGGGGTCTCCTATAATTCACCCCTCCACTTT.

This rearrangement joins TRBV5-1 to TRBJ2-1; the match to TRBD2 covers 7 bases. The V and J ends lost 3 bases and 2 bases, in that order; junction bases with no gene match: 2. Germline-derived CDR1 and CDR2 are SGHRS and YFSETQ. The CDR3 has 14 residues. As DNA, the CDR3 is TGCGCCAGCAGCTCCGGGACTACCTACAATGAGCAGTTCTTC. Its translation: CASSSGTTYNEQFF.

This clone was detected only once. The V call is TRBV5-4, the J call TRBJ1-4; 10 bases are shared with TRBD1. The CDR3 contains 14 residues. J gave up 8 bases and V 4 bases, and 5 bases lay outside the gene matches. The germline V gene has CDR1 SGHNT and CDR2 YYREEE (reference sequence). This CDR3 is CASSKTGGNEKLFF. The CDR3 nucleotides are TGTGCCAGCAGCAAGACAGGGGGCAACGAAAAACTGTTTTTT.

The rearrangement uses TRBV3-1 (or the pseudogene TRBV3-2) and TRBJ2-7; the D is unclear. The CDR3 has 13 residues. V lost 1 base and J lost 6, with 10 bases in between. The germline V gene has CDR1 LGHDT and CDR2 YNNKEL (reference sequence). The CDR3 spells CASSQAGIVEQYF. DNA for the CDR3: TGTGCCAGCAGCCAAGCCGGTATTGTCGAGCAGTACTTC.

J is TRBJ2-2 and V is TRBV5-4, with 10 bases matching TRBD1. CDR1 SGHNT and CDR2 YYREEE come from the germline V gene (reference sequence). With 2 bases clipped from V and 6 bases from J, the junction kept 1 base outside the gene matches. The length of the CDR3 is 14 residues. The CDR3 region is CASSFGQGAGELFF. In DNA, the CDR3 is TGTGCCAGCAGCTTTGGACAGGGGGCCGGGGAGCTGTTTTTT.

J is TRBJ1-4 and V is TRBV6-1; D gene uncertain. This CDR3 contains 16 residues. Deletions cut 2 bases from V and 10 bases from J, with 20 bases between. Germline CDR1 MNHNS, CDR2 SASEGT. The CDR3 loop is CASSELRRRAVGKLFF. In DNA form, the CDR3 reads TGTGCCAGCAGTGAATTGAGGAGGCGGGCGGTTGGAAAACTGTTTTTT.

V usage is TRBV19 and J usage is TRBJ2-1, with 11 bases matching TRBD2. Looked up from germline, CDR1 is LNHDA and CDR2 is SQIVND (reference sequence). After removal of 4 bases from V and 7 bases from J, the junction contained 9 bases not matched to a gene. This CDR3 is built from 16 residues. The CDR3 DNA is TGTGCCAGTAGTAGCCTTAGCGGGAGGGTGGGGAATGAGCAGTTCTTC. It is translated as CASSSLSGRVGNEQFF.

V gene TRBV3-1 (or the pseudogene TRBV3-2) combines with J gene TRBJ2-3, with D possibly TRBD2 on 5 matching bases. CDR1 LGHDT and CDR2 YNNKEL come from the germline V gene (reference sequence). The CDR3 is 13 amino acids. The germline V and J ends were trimmed by 5 bases and 4 bases, with 10 bases remaining between them. CDR3: CASSYSGADTQYF. The CDR3 DNA sequence: TGTGCCAGCAGCTACAGCGGAGCAGATACGCAGTATTTT.

Only a few counts were recorded for this clone. This rearrangement joins TRBV5-1 to TRBJ2-1; perhaps TRBD1 as D (6 bases). The CDR3 totals 14 residues. V lost 2 bases to trimming and J lost 6 bases, with 12 bases between them. From germline, CDR1 is SGHRS and CDR2 YFSETQ. For the CDR3, the DNA is TGCGCCAGCAGCTTTGAGACAGGCTCCAATGAGCAGTTCTTC. It encodes CASSFETGSNEQFF. The full variable domain, with the rest looked up from reference TRBV5-1 and TRBJ2-1, is KAGVTQTPRYLIKTRGQQVTLSCSPISGHRSVSWYQQTPGQGLQFLFEYFSETQRNKGNFPGRFSGRQFSNSRSEMNVSTLELGDSALYLCASSFETGSNEQFFGPGTRLTVL.

V and J are TRBV28 and TRBJ2-7, with D possibly being TRBD2 (5 bases). The germline CDR1 and CDR2 sequences are MDHEN and SYDVKM. V gave up 5 bases and J gave up 3 bases, with 11 bases separating them. The CDR3 has 13 residues. CDR3 loop: CASSSGDLYEQYF. In DNA, the CDR3 is TGTGCCAGCAGTAGCGGAGACCTCTACGAGCAGTACTTC.

The CDR3 region is CASSRLAGAPYEQYF. CDR3 sequence (DNA): TGTGCCAGCAGCCGTCTAGCGGGAGCGCCCTACGAGCAGTACTTC. J is TRBJ2-7 and V is TRBV13; 10 nucleotides agree with TRBD2. V shed 5 bases, J shed 2 bases, and the junction held 6 bases outside the gene matches. CDR1 and CDR2 (germline): PRHDT, FYEKMQ (reference sequence). The CDR3 is 15 amino acids.

The V call is TRBV7-2, the J call TRBJ1-1; no clear D. Germline V gene data show CDR1 as SGHTA and CDR2 as FQGNSA. Trimming shortened V by 5 bases and J by 4 bases, and 11 bases separated the two germline ends. The CDR3 is made up of 13 amino acids. CDR3 loop: CASSQPGSTEAFF. CDR3 in DNA: TGTGCCAGCAGCCAGCCCGGGAGCACTGAAGCTTTCTTT.

In its sample, this clone was seen once. The chain has TRBV7-2 and TRBJ2-7, with D maybe TRBD2 (6 bases). The CDR3 is made up of 14 amino acids. V gave up 4 bases and J gave up 0 bases, with 10 bases separating them. Germline CDR1 reads SGHTA; CDR2 reads FQGNSA. The CDR3 is CASSSLARSYEQYF. CDR3 nucleotide sequence: TGTGCCAGCAGCTCTCTAGCGCGCTCCTACGAGCAGTACTTC. Full variable domain (outside the CDR3, taken from reference TRBV7-2 and TRBJ2-7): GAGVSQSPSNKVTEKGKDVELRCDPISGHTALYWYRQSLGQGLEFLIYFQGNSAPDKSGLPSDRFSAERTGGSVSTLTIQRTQQEDSAVYLCASSSLARSYEQYFGPGTRLTVT.

The V and J genes are TRBV6-5 and TRBJ1-1; 10 nucleotides line up with TRBD1. CDR1 and CDR2 (germline): MNHEY, SVGAGI. The CDR3 runs 15 residues. With V trimmed by 2 bases and J by 4 bases, 4 bases remained unmatched. The chain's CDR3 is CASSYATGGFTEAFF. CDR3 nucleotides: TGTGCCAGCAGTTACGCGACAGGGGGCTTCACTGAAGCTTTCTTT.

This chain links TRBV29-1 with TRBJ1-1, with D possibly TRBD1 on 6 matching bases. This CDR3 has 13 residues. Germline CDR1 SQVTM, CDR2 ANQGSEA. Trimming took off 8 bases at V and 2 bases at J, with 15 bases between the two ends. The CDR3 nucleotides read TGCAGCACCAACCAAGGGGGTAACACTGAAGCTTTCTTT. Residues: CSTNQGGNTEAFF.

The rearrangement links TRBV11-2 to TRBJ2-1, with 9 bases matching TRBD2. Per germline, CDR1 SGHAT and CDR2 FQNNGV. CDR3 length: 17 amino acids. V shed 1 base, J shed 4 bases, and the junction held 8 bases outside the gene matches. Here the CDR3 reads CASSLGHAGGLYNEQFF. CDR3 in DNA: TGTGCCAGCAGCTTAGGGCACGCGGGAGGGTTGTACAATGAGCAGTTCTTC.

The CDR3 DNA is TGTGCCAGTAGTACCTTACAGGGTTATAGCAATCAGCCCCAGCATTTT. Encoded protein: CASSTLQGYSNQPQHF. This chain connects TRBV19 to TRBJ1-5; a weak D match, TRBD1 (6 bases). Between the trimmed V and J ends, which lost 4 bases and 0 bases, there was a span of 13 bases. The CDR3 runs 16 residues. The germline V gene encodes CDR1 LNHDA and CDR2 SQIVND (reference sequence).